This T cell receptor (beta chain) was captured in a study of CD8+ T cells in alopecia areata. Across the whole study: Twice daily, treated patients received 5 to 10 mg of oral tofacitinib. Severity was scored as percentage of affected scalp area in treated patients.

RNA extraction was followed by reverse transcription into cDNA, which acted as the sequencing template. Generated by immunoSEQ multiplex PCR, the TCRdb table keeps only in-frame clones and is missing some. The sample lists 90,000 to 120,000 clones; 84% were seen once. Trimming took 5 bases from V and 5 from J; bases not matched to a gene: 7. The CDR3 runs 14 residues. Germline V lookup: CDR1 SGHVS, CDR2 FQNEAQ. The treatment was: oral pan-JAK inhibitor, 5-10 mg twice daily. The rearrangement joins TRBV7-8 to TRBJ2-5; 8 positions agree with TRBD1. The starting material was CD8+ T cells sorted from blood, obtained at week 24, from a patient treated with tofacitinib. The sequence derives from a human donor with alopecia areata. The DNA for the CDR3 is TGTGCCAGCAGCCAAATTCGACAGGGGGAGACCCAGTACTTC. This encodes CASSQIRQGETQYF.